These T cell receptor beta chains were read from a single sample in a study of T cells in Graves' hyperthyroidism and ophthalmopathy. A single record per CDR3 protein comes from TCRdb applying MiXCR to the multiplex PCR reads. The sample contains a few hundred thousand distinct CDR3 sequences, around 15% of which appear only once. Sequencing was carried out using blood. These receptors originate from a woman aged 45-59 years with Graves' hyperthyroidism that later progressed to Graves' ophthalmopathy. Each CDR3 is given with its conserved first and last residue. A D gene is named only where the DNA matches it firmly. Clone size is shown for a subset of rows, as once, few, many or a class of expanded clone.

j_call	clone_size	d_call	v_call	cdr3_nt	cdr3_aa
TRBJ1-1	many	NA	TRBV12-3/TRBV12-4	TGTGCCAGCAGTAAACCGGGACAAATGAACACTGAAGCTTTCTTT	CASSKPGQMNTEAFF
TRBJ2-1	many	TRBD2	TRBV5-6	TGTGCCAGCAGCTTCCTAGCGGGACCGGGGAATGAGCAGTTCTTC	CASSFLAGPGNEQFF
TRBJ1-1	many	TRBD1	TRBV28	TGTGCCAGTAGGACAGGAAGGGGCACTGAAGCTTTCTTT	CASRTGRGTEAFF
TRBJ1-6	NA	NA	TRBV24-1	TGTGCCACCAGCGACACCAAAAGTGGGCTTAATTCACCCCTCCACTTT	CATSDTKSGLNSPLHF
TRBJ2-7	many	NA	TRBV6-6	TGTGCCAGCAGTTACTCGATGGCCAGGGGAGGCTACGAGCAGTACTTC	CASSYSMARGGYEQYF
TRBJ2-1	many	NA	TRBV7-9	TGTGCCAGCAGCTTATCGAGAGGGGTCGATGAGCAGTTCTTC	CASSLSRGVDEQFF
TRBJ2-2	few	NA	TRBV19	TGTGCCAGTAGTACGCCGGGACAAATCAACACCGGGGAGCTGTTTTTT	CASSTPGQINTGELFF
TRBJ2-1	many	TRBD1	TRBV20-1	TGCAGTGCTAGGAGGGACAGGGCACACAATGAGCAGTTCTTC	CSARRDRAHNEQFF
TRBJ2-3	many	TRBD1	TRBV11-1	TGTGCCAGCAGCACTATACAGGGGGCGGGAGATACGCAGTATTTT	CASSTIQGAGDTQYF
TRBJ2-1	NA	NA	TRBV10-1	TGCGCCAGCAGTGAGTTCTCCACAGGGTTGGAGCAGTTCTTC	CASSEFSTGLEQFF
TRBJ2-7	many	NA	TRBV30	TGTGCCTGGAGTGTGATCGGGGGTTCCTACGAGCAGTACTTC	CAWSVIGGSYEQYF
TRBJ1-1	many	NA	TRBV5-1	TGCGCCAGCAGCGACAGCGTAAACACTGAAGCTTTCTTT	CASSDSVNTEAFF
TRBJ2-5	NA	TRBD2	TRBV7-2	TGTGCCAGCAGCTCCAGCGGGAGGGCATGGGAGACCCAGTACTTC	CASSSSGRAWETQYF
TRBJ2-3	many	NA	TRBV29-1	TGCAGCGTAGGGCTCGGGGGGCAGGGGTTGGATACGCAGTATTTT	CSVGLGGQGLDTQYF
TRBJ1-4	NA	NA	TRBV20-1	TGCAGTGCTTGGGACCCCGGGACAACTAATGAAAAACTGTTTTTT	CSAWDPGTTNEKLFF
TRBJ2-7	NA	NA	TRBV12-3/TRBV12-4	TGTGCCAGCAGTCCCCTGGACAGGGGGCTTGTAACTAGCGGGAAGTCAGGGGAAGAGCAGTACTTC	CASSPLDRGLVTSGKSGEEQYF
TRBJ1-2	many	TRBD1	TRBV5-1	TGCGCCAGCAGCTACGAGACAGGGGTCTATGGCTACACCTTC	CASSYETGVYGYTF
TRBJ2-3	NA	NA	TRBV27	TGTGCCAGCAGGTCCAGGGGGAGCGGGTTAGATACGCAGTATTTT	CASRSRGSGLDTQYF
TRBJ1-1	many	TRBD1	TRBV20-1	TGCAGTGCTCCCTCAAACAGGGGAGTGAACACTGAAGCTTTCTTT	CSAPSNRGVNTEAFF
TRBJ1-5	NA	NA	TRBV3-1	TGTGCCAGCAGCGAACCGGGCCCGGGGCAGCCCCAGCATTTT	CASSEPGPGQPQHF
TRBJ2-1	many	TRBD2	TRBV5-1	TGCGCCAGCATGCCCTCCGGGACTAGCGAATTGGCGCAGTTCTTC	CASMPSGTSELAQFF
TRBJ2-5	many	NA	TRBV15	TGTGCCACCAGCAGAGGAGCGACCTCCCAACTACAAGAGACCCAGTACTTC	CATSRGATSQLQETQYF
TRBJ1-1	many	NA	TRBV3-1	TGTGCCAGCAGCCAACGGGAAGCTGAAGCTTTCTTT	CASSQREAEAFF
TRBJ2-1	few	TRBD2	TRBV10-3	TGTGCCATCAGTGGGGGTTTGGGGAAAGGCGGGGGGGATTACAATGAGCAGTTCTTC	CAISGGLGKGGGDYNEQFF
TRBJ1-1	many	NA	TRBV18	TGTGCCAGCTCACCACTGCAGGGTGGAGCTGAAGCTTTCTTT	CASSPLQGGAEAFF
TRBJ2-1	many	NA	TRBV30	TGTGCCTGGGGGTGGAGCGGGCAAAGCTCCTACAATGAGCAGTTCTTC	CAWGWSGQSSYNEQFF
TRBJ2-1	many	TRBD2	TRBV28	TGTGCCAGCAGTTTGTCGGGGGGACCTCTGGGTGAGCAGTTCTTC	CASSLSGGPLGEQFF
TRBJ1-6	NA	TRBD1	TRBV9	TGTGCCAGCAGCGAAAATCCGGGACAGGCGCAAAATTCACCCCTCCACTTT	CASSENPGQAQNSPLHF
TRBJ2-2	many	NA	TRBV24-1	TGTGCCACCAGTGATTTAAGTAGGAGTACCGGGGAGCTGTTTTTT	CATSDLSRSTGELFF
TRBJ2-1	many	NA	TRBV7-3	TGTGCCAGCAGCCCCACCGACAGCTCCTACAATGAGCAGTTCTTC	CASSPTDSSYNEQFF
TRBJ2-2	many	NA	TRBV2	TGTGCCAGCATCGGCAGGGACAACACCGGGGAGCTGTTTTTT	CASIGRDNTGELFF
TRBJ1-5	few	NA	TRBV4-1	TGCGCCAGCAGCCAAGCGGAAGGTTATGATCAGCCCCAGCATTTT	CASSQAEGYDQPQHF
TRBJ2-7	many	TRBD1	TRBV7-3	TGTGCCAGCAGCTTCGCAGGGGGCAGGGGTGAGCAGTACTTC	CASSFAGGRGEQYF
TRBJ1-5	few	TRBD1	TRBV19	TGTGCCAGTAGTCCCAGGGGGCGTTCGAACTGGCCCCAGCATTTT	CASSPRGRSNWPQHF
TRBJ1-5	many	NA	TRBV5-5	TGTGCCAGCAGCCTCACTCCATTGGGCAATCAGCCCCAGCATTTT	CASSLTPLGNQPQHF
TRBJ2-2	NA	TRBD2	TRBV9	TGTGCCAGCAGCCCCCAAGGGAGCGGGAGTGGCACCGGGGAGCTGTTTTTT	CASSPQGSGSGTGELFF
TRBJ1-2	many	NA	TRBV28	TGTGCCAGCAGACCTCCAGGGGTACCGAACTATGGCTACACCTTC	CASRPPGVPNYGYTF
TRBJ2-1	many	NA	TRBV5-1	TGCGCCAGCAGTTCGGGAGAGTCCAACAATGAGCAGTTCTTC	CASSSGESNNEQFF
TRBJ2-7	many	NA	TRBV10-1	TGCGCCAGCAGTGACGGTGGACAGAGCTACGAGCAGTACTTC	CASSDGGQSYEQYF
TRBJ1-1	many	NA	TRBV28	TGTGCCCCTAGGGTACCCACGAACACTGAAGCTTTCTTT	CAPRVPTNTEAFF
TRBJ2-1	many	NA	TRBV28	TGTGCCAGCAGTCCCAAACGGTCCTGGAGGCACAATGAGCAGTTCTTC	CASSPKRSWRHNEQFF
TRBJ1-2	many	NA	TRBV20-1	TGCAGTGCTAGAGAGTCAGGGAGCTATGGCTACACCTTC	CSARESGSYGYTF
TRBJ2-7	many	NA	TRBV5-1	TGCGCCAGCAGACAGGCCGGTGAGGAGCAGTACTTC	CASRQAGEEQYF
TRBJ1-1	few	TRBD1	TRBV5-1	TGCGCCAGCAGCTCCAACAGGGGAATTGGTGAGGACACTGAAGCTTTCTTT	CASSSNRGIGEDTEAFF
TRBJ2-1	many	NA	TRBV7-9	TGTGCCAGCAGCTTAGTAGGGGAGTTAAGCGGTAATGAGCAGTTCTTC	CASSLVGELSGNEQFF
TRBJ2-1	many	TRBD2	TRBV7-6	TGTGCCAGCAGTGGAGGACTAGCGTTGAGCTCCTACAATGAGCAGTTCTTC	CASSGGLALSSYNEQFF